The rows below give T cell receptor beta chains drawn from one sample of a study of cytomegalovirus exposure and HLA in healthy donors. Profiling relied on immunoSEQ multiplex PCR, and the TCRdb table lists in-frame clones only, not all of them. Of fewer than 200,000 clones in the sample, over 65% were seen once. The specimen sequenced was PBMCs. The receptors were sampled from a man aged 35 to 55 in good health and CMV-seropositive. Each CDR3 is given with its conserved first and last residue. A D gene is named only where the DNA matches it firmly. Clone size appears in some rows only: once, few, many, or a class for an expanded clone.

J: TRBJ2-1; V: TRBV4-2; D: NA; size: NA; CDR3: CATNRGAYRDEQFF; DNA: TGTGCCACAAACCGGGGGGCGTACAGGGATGAGCAGTTCTTC
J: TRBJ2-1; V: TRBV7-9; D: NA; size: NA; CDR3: CASSLTSSYNEQFF; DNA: TGTGCCAGCAGCTTGACTAGCTCCTACAATGAGCAGTTCTTC
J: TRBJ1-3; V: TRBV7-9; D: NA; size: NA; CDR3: CASSIRVKGNTIYF; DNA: TGTGCCAGCAGCATCCGAGTTAAGGGAAACACCATATATTTT
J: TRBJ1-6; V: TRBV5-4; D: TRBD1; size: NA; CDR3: CASSARGRPRESPLHF; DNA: TGTGCCAGCAGCGCCAGGGGGAGACCCAGGGAGTCACCCCTCCACTTT
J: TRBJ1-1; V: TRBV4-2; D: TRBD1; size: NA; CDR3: CASSQGRNQGARGAFF; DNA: TGTGCCAGCAGCCAAGGTCGTAACCAGGGGGCGCGGGGAGCTTTCTTT
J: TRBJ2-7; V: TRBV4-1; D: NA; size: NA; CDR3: CASSQERTATYEQYF; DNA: TGCGCCAGCAGCCAGGAGAGGACTGCTACCTACGAGCAGTACTTC
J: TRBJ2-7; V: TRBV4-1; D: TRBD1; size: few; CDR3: CASSQGTGGTYEQYF; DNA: TGCGCCAGCAGCCAAGGGACAGGTGGGACCTACGAGCAGTACTTC
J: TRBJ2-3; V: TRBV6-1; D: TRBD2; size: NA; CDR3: CAISDPSGTSGTVWLQYF; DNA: TGTGCCATCAGTGATCCTTCCGGGACTAGCGGGACCGTGTGGTTGCAGTATTTT
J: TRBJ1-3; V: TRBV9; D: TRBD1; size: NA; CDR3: CASTDRGGNTIYF; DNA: TGTGCCAGCACAGACAGGGGCGGAAACACCATATATTTT
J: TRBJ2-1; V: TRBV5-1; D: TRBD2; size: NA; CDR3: CASSLGGLAGGPSYNEQFF; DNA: TGCGCCAGCAGCTTGGGGGGACTAGCGGGAGGGCCCTCCTACAATGAGCAGTTCTTC
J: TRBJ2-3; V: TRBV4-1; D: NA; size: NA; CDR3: CASSQAAGRDTQYF; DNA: TGCGCCAGCAGCCAGGCCGCCGGGAGAGATACGCAGTATTTT
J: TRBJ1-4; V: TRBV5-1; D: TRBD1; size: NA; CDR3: CASRPPGQGNEKLFF; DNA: TGCGCCAGCAGGCCTCCGGGACAGGGTAATGAAAAACTGTTTTTT
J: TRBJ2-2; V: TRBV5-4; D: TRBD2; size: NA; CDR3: CASSKGLAGEVGELFF; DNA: TGTGCCAGCAGCAAGGGACTAGCGGGAGAAGTCGGGGAGCTGTTTTTT
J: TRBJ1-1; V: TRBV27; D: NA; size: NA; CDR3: CASKRNTEAFF; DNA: TGTGCCAGCAAGAGGAACACTGAAGCTTTCTTT
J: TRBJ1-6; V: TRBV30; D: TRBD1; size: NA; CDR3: CARFAPTGENSPLHF; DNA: TGTGCCCGGTTCGCCCCGACAGGGGAGAATTCCCCCCTCCACTTT
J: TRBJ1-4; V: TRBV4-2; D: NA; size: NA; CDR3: CASSLLQVGDEKLFF; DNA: TGTGCCAGCAGCCTTTTACAGGTTGGAGATGAAAAACTGTTTTTT
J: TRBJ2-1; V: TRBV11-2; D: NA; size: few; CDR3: CASSLVLDPNRSEQFF; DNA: TGTGCCAGCAGCTTAGTACTTGACCCCAATAGGAGTGAGCAGTTCTTC
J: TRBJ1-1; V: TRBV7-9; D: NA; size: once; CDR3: CASSLIGVGDTEAFF; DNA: TGTGCCAGCAGCTTAATCGGTGTCGGGGACACTGAAGCTTTCTTT
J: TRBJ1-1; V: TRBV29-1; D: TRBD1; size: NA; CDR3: CSVATGGGTEAFF; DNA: TGCAGCGTTGCGACAGGGGGTGGGACTGAAGCTTTCTTT
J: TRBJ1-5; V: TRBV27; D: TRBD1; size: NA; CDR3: CATRDRAGVGNQPQHF; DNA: TGTGCCACCCGGGACAGGGCTGGGGTCGGCAATCAGCCCCAGCATTTT
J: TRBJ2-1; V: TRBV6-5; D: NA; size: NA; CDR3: CASSESQAREQFF; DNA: TGTGCCAGCAGTGAAAGTCAGGCACGGGAGCAGTTCTTC
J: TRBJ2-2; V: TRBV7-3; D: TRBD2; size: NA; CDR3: CASSLNSGANTGELFF; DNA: TGTGCCAGCAGCTTAAATAGCGGGGCGAACACCGGGGAGCTGTTTTTT
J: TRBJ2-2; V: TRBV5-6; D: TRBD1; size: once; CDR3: CASTSLGQEPSGELFF; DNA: TGTGCCAGCACCTCTCTAGGACAGGAACCCTCCGGGGAGCTGTTTTTT
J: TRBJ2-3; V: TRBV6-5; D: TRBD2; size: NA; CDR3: CASSYGGGRSTDTQYF; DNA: TGTGCCAGCAGTTACGGCGGGGGACGAAGCACAGATACGCAGTATTTT
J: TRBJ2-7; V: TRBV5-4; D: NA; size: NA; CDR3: CASSRDSGGYEQYF; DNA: TGTGCCAGCAGCCGGGACTCTGGTGGGTACGAGCAGTACTTC
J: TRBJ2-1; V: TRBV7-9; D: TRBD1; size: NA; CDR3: CASSPTGGTGRNEQFF; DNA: TGTGCCAGCAGCCCTACTGGGGGGACAGGGCGCAATGAGCAGTTCTTC
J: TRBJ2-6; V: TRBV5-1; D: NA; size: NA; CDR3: CASSLATAGNWANVLTF; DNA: TGCGCCAGCAGCTTGGCTACGGCGGGAAATTGGGCCAACGTCCTGACTTTC
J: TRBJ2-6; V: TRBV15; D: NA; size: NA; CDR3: CATSRVRSGANVLTF; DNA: TGTGCCACCAGCAGAGTGCGCTCTGGGGCCAACGTCCTGACTTTC
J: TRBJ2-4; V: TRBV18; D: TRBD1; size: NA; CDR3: CASSQGAAKNIQYF; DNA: TGTGCCAGCTCACAGGGGGCGGCCAAAAACATTCAGTACTTC
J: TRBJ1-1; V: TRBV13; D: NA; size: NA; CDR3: CASRRPMTGNTEAFF; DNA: TGTGCCAGCAGAAGACCGATGACAGGGAACACTGAAGCTTTCTTT
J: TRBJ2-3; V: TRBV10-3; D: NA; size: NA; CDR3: CAISENPGPTDTQYF; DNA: TGTGCCATCAGTGAGAATCCAGGGCCCACAGATACGCAGTATTTT
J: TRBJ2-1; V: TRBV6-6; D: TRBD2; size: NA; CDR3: CASRDLAASSYNEQFF; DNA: TGTGCCAGCAGGGACCTAGCGGCCAGCTCCTACAATGAGCAGTTCTTC
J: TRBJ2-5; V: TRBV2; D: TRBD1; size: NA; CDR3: CASRRGQGAVGGEETQYF; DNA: TGTGCCAGCAGAAGAGGACAGGGGGCGGTAGGGGGGGAAGAGACCCAGTACTTC
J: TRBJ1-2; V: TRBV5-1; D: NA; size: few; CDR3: CASSLWAGSGYTF; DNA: TGCGCCAGCAGCTTGTGGGCAGGATCGGGCTACACCTTC
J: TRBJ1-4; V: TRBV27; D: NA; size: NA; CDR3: CASSPGPGSNEKLFF; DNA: TGTGCCAGCAGTCCCGGTCCAGGATCCAATGAAAAACTGTTTTTT
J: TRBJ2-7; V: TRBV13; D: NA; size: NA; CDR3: CASSLDGSDEQYF; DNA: TGTGCCAGCAGCTTGGACGGGAGCGACGAGCAGTACTTC
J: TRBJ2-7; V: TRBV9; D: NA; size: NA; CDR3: CASSGGRETAREQYF; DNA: TGTGCCAGCAGCGGGGGGCGGGAGACCGCGCGGGAGCAGTACTTC
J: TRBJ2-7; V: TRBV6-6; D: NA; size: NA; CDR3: CASSYWGRSYEQYF; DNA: TGTGCCAGCAGTTACTGGGGGCGCTCCTACGAGCAGTACTTC
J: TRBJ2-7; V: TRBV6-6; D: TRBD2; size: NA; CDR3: CASSSQLAGSQYF; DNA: TGTGCCAGCAGTTCTCAGCTAGCGGGCTCCCAGTACTTC
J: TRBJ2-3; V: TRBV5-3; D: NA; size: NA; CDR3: CARSVRAWDNTDTQYF; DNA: TGTGCCAGAAGCGTTAGGGCGTGGGACAACACAGATACGCAGTATTTT
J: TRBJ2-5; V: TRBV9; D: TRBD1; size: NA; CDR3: CASSPSGGGETQYF; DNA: TGTGCCAGCAGCCCCTCAGGGGGCGGTGAGACCCAGTACTTC
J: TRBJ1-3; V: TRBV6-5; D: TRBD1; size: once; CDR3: CASSNTGGNGNTIYF; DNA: TGTGCCAGCAGCAACACAGGGGGGAATGGAAACACCATATATTTT
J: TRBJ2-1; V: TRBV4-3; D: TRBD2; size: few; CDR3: CASSQDTTSGGSYNEQFF; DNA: TGCGCCAGCAGCCAAGATACGACTAGCGGGGGCTCCTACAATGAGCAGTTCTTC
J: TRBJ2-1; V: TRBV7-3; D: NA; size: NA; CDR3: CASSLDRYNEQFF; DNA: TGTGCCAGCAGCTTAGACAGGTACAATGAGCAGTTCTTC
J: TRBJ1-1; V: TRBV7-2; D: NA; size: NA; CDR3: CASSRYRAMNTEAFF; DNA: TGTGCCAGCAGCAGATACAGGGCTATGAACACTGAAGCTTTCTTT
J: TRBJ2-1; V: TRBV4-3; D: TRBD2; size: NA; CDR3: CASSQLGRVYDEQFF; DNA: TGCGCCAGCAGCCAGCTCGGGAGGGTTTACGATGAGCAGTTCTTC
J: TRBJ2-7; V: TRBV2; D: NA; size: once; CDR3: CAISGAYEQYF; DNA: TGTGCCATTTCCGGGGCCTACGAGCAGTACTTC
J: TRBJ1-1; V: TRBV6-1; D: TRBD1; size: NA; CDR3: CASSPRTGRDTEAFF; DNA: TGTGCCAGCAGTCCCCGGACAGGAAGAGACACTGAAGCTTTCTTT
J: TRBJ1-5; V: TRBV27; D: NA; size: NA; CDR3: CASSPRQGSNQPQHF; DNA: TGTGCCAGCAGTCCCAGGCAGGGTAGCAATCAGCCCCAGCATTTT
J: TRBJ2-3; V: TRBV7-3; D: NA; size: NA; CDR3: CASSLPSPGPTDTQYF; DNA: TGTGCCAGCAGCCTCCCCTCCCCAGGGCCCACAGATACGCAGTATTTT
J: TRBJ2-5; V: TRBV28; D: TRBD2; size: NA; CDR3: CASSFGLAGDHF; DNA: TGTGCCAGCAGTTTTGGACTAGCGGGCGACCACTTC
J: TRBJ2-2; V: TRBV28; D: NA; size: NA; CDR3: CASIASLGRGTGELFF; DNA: TGTGCCAGCATCGCCTCCTTAGGGAGGGGGACCGGGGAGCTGTTTTTT
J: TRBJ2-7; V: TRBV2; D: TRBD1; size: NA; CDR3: CASSRDRGHGEQYF; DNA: TGTGCCAGCAGCCGGGACAGGGGGCATGGAGAGCAGTACTTC
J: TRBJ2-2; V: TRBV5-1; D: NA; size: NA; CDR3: CASSPRGGQGGPGELFF; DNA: TGCGCCAGCAGCCCCCGGGGGGGACAGGGCGGCCCCGGGGAGCTGTTTTTT
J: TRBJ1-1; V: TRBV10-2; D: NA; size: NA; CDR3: CASRRDGGLGNTEAFF; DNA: TGCGCCAGTAGACGGGACGGGGGTTTGGGGAACACTGAAGCTTTCTTT
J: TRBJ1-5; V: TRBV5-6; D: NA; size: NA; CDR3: CASSLRGQVDQPQHF; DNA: TGTGCCAGCAGCTTGAGGGGCCAGGTGGATCAGCCCCAGCATTTT
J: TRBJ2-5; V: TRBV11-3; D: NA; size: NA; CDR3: CASSEQQGQTQYF; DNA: TGTGCCAGCAGCGAGCAGCAGGGCCAGACCCAGTACTTC
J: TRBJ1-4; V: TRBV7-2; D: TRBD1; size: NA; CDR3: CASSSQGGSEKLFF; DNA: TGTGCCAGCAGCTCGCAGGGGGGCAGTGAAAAACTGTTTTTT
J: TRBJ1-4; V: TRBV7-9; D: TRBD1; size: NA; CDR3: CASSPRTGVEKLFF; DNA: TGTGCCAGCAGCCCTCGGACAGGGGTCGAAAAACTGTTTTTT
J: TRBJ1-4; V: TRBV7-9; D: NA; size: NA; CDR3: CASSLGHRQEKLFF; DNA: TGTGCCAGCAGCTTAGGCCACAGACAAGAAAAACTGTTTTTT